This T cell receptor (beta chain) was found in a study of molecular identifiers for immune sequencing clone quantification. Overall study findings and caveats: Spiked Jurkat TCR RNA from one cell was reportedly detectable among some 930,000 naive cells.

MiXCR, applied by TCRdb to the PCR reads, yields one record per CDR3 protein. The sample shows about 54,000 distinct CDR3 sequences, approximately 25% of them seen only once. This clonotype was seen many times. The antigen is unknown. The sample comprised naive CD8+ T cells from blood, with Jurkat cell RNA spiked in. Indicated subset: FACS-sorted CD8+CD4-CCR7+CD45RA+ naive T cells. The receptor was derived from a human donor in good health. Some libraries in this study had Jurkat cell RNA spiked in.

CDR3 protein: CSVESPGALGAFF. The CDR3 region has the DNA TGCAGCGTTGAAAGCCCGGGGGCCCTCGGGGCTTTCTTT. V gene TRBV29-1 combines with J gene TRBJ1-1, with TRBD1 as a possible D gene (6 bases). Trimming left V 2 bases short and J 11 bases short, with 18 bases between. Germline V lookup: CDR1 SQVTM, CDR2 ANQGSEA. The CDR3 runs 13 residues.